This TCR beta chain was recorded in a study of breast tumors, draining lymph nodes, adjacent tissues. The CDR3 is 15 amino acids. Germline CDR1 and CDR2: SGHTA and FQGNSA. TCRdb passed the multiplex PCR reads through MiXCR, listing each CDR3 protein once. The sample includes 60,000 to 70,000 distinct CDR3 sequences, around 52% of them seen just once. The genes are TRBV7-2 and TRBJ2-3; 7 positions agree with TRBD1. The J call may be incorrect, as the DNA end agrees better with TRBJ1-5. This receptor was taken from a female donor with breast cancer. Some clones in this sample may be carry-over from other donors' samples. Sequencing was carried out using breast tumor tissue. In DNA, the CDR3 is TGTGCCAGCAGCTCGGGACAGACTAACACAGATACGCAGCATTTT. It translates to CASSSGQTNTDTQHF.